Listed here are 30 T cell receptor beta chains from one sample, sequenced in a study of T cell responses to AZD1222 COVID-19 vaccine. Assay: immunoSEQ multiplex PCR; the TCRdb copy retains only in-frame clones and omits some. Among about 110,000 clones listed, about 90% were seen once. The sample consisted of peripheral blood, taken 28 days after the second AZD1222 dose. The source of these receptors is an adult who received the AZD1222 COVID-19 vaccine.

The chain employs TRBV5-1 and TRBJ2-5; 7 nucleotides line up with TRBD2. The germline V gene has CDR1 SGHRS and CDR2 YFSETQ. CDR3 size: 12 residues. Trimming removed 4 bases from V and 7 bases from J; junction bases left unmatched: 4. CDR3: CASSPSGVTQYF. The CDR3 bases are TGCGCCAGCAGCCCAAGCGGGGTGACCCAGTACTTC.

The V call is TRBV7-9, the J call TRBJ1-4; 8 positions match TRBD1. Germline assignment: CDR1 SEHNR and CDR2 FQNEAQ (reference sequence). The length of the CDR3 is 15 residues. The junction had 13 bases not matched to a gene; V was cut back by 8 bases and J by 8 bases. The DNA of the CDR3 is TGTGCCAGCGCACAGGGGGGAGGTGGTGTGGAAAAACTGTTTTTT. It translates to CASAQGGGGVEKLFF. Variable domain in full (rest from reference TRBV7-9 and TRBJ1-4): DTGVSQNPRHKITKRGQNVTFRCDPISEHNRLYWYRQTLGQGPEFLTYFQNEAQLEKSRLLSDRFSAERPKGSFSTLEIQRTEQGDSAMYLCASAQGGGGVEKLFFGSGTQLSVL.

As regards this clone: A junction end diverges from the germline sequence, so it may reflect a read error. The V and J genes are TRBV4-1 and TRBJ2-3, with 10 bases aligning to TRBD2. The CDR3 spans 19 residues. Germline V gene data show CDR1 as MGHRA and CDR2 as YSYEKL. The DNA for the CDR3 is TGCGCCACCAGCCTACTTGGGGAGGGAGCGGGGGGGCCCGGTGGTACGCAGTATTTT. It encodes CATSLLGEGAGGPGGTQYF.

The genes are TRBV9 and TRBJ1-3; 8 nucleotides agree with TRBD1. Germline assignment: CDR1 SGDLS and CDR2 YYNGEE. V dropped 3 bases and J dropped 8; count of bases not matched to a gene: 7. CDR3 length: 14 residues. The CDR3 region is CASSGRTGRHTIYF. In DNA, the CDR3 is TGTGCCAGCAGCGGGAGGACAGGGAGGCACACCATATATTTT.

This sequence joins TRBV24-1 and TRBJ1-2; D remains unclear. Germline V gene sequence: CDR1 KGHDR, CDR2 SFDVKD. The CDR3 loop spans 12 amino acids. The germline V and J ends were trimmed by 4 bases and 5 bases, with 7 bases remaining between them. The CDR3 coding sequence is TGTGCCACCAGTGAGACCAGATATGGCTACACCTTC. Translating it yields CATSETRYGYTF.

The chain uses TRBV4-3 and TRBJ1-2; D not certain. The ends were cut back, 0 bases at V and 13 bases at J, with 21 bases in the middle. This CDR3 region has 15 residues. The V gene's germline CDR1 is LGHNA and CDR2 YSLEER. CDR3 in amino acids: CASSQEDQYYMFCTF. CDR3 nucleotides: TGCGCCAGCAGCCAAGAAGACCAATATTATATGTTTTGCACCTTC.

This chain joins TRBV30 and TRBJ2-4, with 7 bases lining up with TRBD1. The CDR3 is 15 residues long. V lost 2 bases and J lost 2; bases outside the gene matches: 6. Germline values: CDR1 GTSNPN, CDR2 SVGIG (reference sequence). The CDR3 protein is CAWSRRGRTKNIQYF. The CDR3 nucleotides read TGTGCCTGGAGTCGAAGGGGGCGGACCAAAAACATTCAGTACTTC. The entire variable domain, with the rest obtained from reference TRBV30 and TRBJ2-4, is as follows: SQTIHQWPATLVQPVGSPLSLECTVEGTSNPNLYWYRQAAGRGLQLLFYSVGIGQISSEVPQNLSASRPQDRQFILSSKKLLLSDSGFYLCAWSRRGRTKNIQYFGAGTRLSVL.

The chain combines TRBV10-3 with TRBJ1-1, with a tentative D call TRBD1 (6 bases). This CDR3 region has 15 residues. Per the germline V gene, CDR1 is ENHRY and CDR2 is SYGVKD. Trimming stripped 7 bases from V and 0 bases from J, with 15 bases between. The CDR3 loop is CAIMARGSMNTEAFF. The CDR3 nucleotides read TGTGCCATCATGGCCAGGGGATCGATGAACACTGAAGCTTTCTTT.

The CDR3 DNA sequence: TGTGCCAGCAGCGAGAAAGACAGGGTAGGGGGTGAGACCCAGTACTTC. It is translated as CASSEKDRVGGETQYF. V is TRBV6-4 and J is TRBJ2-5; 7 bases fit TRBD1. There are 16 residues in the CDR3. The junction had 15 bases not matched to a gene; V was cut back by 6 bases and J by 5 bases. Germline values: CDR1 MRHNA, CDR2 SNTAGT.

This chain uses TRBV10-3 with TRBJ1-5; D gene unclear. CDR3 length equals 15 residues. Looked up from germline, CDR1 is ENHRY and CDR2 is SYGVKD. V was clipped by 4 bases and J by 9 bases, with 19 bases between them. The CDR3 protein is CAISVGGPINLPQHF. The CDR3 region has the DNA TGTGCCATCAGTGTTGGCGGGCCTATAAACCTGCCCCAGCATTTT.

This clone was observed a handful of times. The rearrangement links TRBV7-2 to TRBJ2-1, with 8 bases matching TRBD2. V shed 4 bases and J 8 bases; nucleotides not matched to a gene: 7. Looked up from germline, CDR1 is SGHTA and CDR2 is FQGNSA. The CDR3 contains 14 residues. CDR3 protein: CASSSGLVIDEQFF. DNA of the CDR3: TGTGCCAGCAGCTCGGGACTAGTTATCGATGAGCAGTTCTTC.

This rearrangement joins TRBV28 to TRBJ2-2; 9 bases are shared with TRBD1. Germline-derived CDR1 and CDR2 are MDHEN and SYDVKM. The J segment lost 4 bases and the V segment lost 7 bases, leaving 7 bases of the junction unmatched. CDR3 length: 15 amino acids. As DNA, the CDR3 is TGTGCCAGCACCGTGGGACAGGGCCCCACCGGGGAGCTGTTTTTT. Encoded protein: CASTVGQGPTGELFF. The full variable domain, completed using reference TRBV28 and TRBJ2-2, is DVKVTQSSRYLVKRTGEKVFLECVQDMDHENMFWYRQDPGLGLRLIYFSYDVKMKEKGDIPEGYSVSREKKERFSLILESASTNQTSMYLCASTVGQGPTGELFFGEGSRLTVL.

About this clone: Different DNA sequences within this sample yield the same CDR3. The chain links TRBV30 to TRBJ2-7; D remains ambiguous. V lost 0 bases, J lost 6 bases, and 6 bases lay in between. CDR3 size: 11 residues. Germline loops: CDR1 GTSNPN, CDR2 SVGIG (reference sequence). CDR3 region: CAWSVSREQYF. CDR3 sequence (DNA): TGTGCCTGGAGTGTCTCACGCGAGCAGTACTTC.

This chain's CDR3 is CASSIGENTEAFF. CDR3 nucleotides: TGTGCCAGTAGTATAGGAGAGAACACTGAAGCTTTCTTT. V and J are TRBV19 and TRBJ1-1; no reliable D call. Trimming took 1 base from V and 1 from J, leaving 4 bases between them. CDR1 LNHDA and CDR2 SQIVND come from the germline V gene (reference sequence). This CDR3 has 13 residues.

This chain uses TRBV7-9 with TRBJ2-1; D is unresolved. CDR3 size: 11 residues. The V gene's germline CDR1 is SEHNR and CDR2 FQNEAQ (reference sequence). Trimming pared 5 bases from V and 9 bases from J, leaving 8 bases between. CDR3 nucleotide sequence: TGTGCCAGCAGCCCATATCTTGAGCAGTTCTTC. Translated, it gives CASSPYLEQFF. The full variable domain, its missing parts supplied by reference TRBV7-9 and TRBJ2-1, is DTGVSQNPRHKITKRGQNVTFRCDPISEHNRLYWYRQTLGQGPEFLTYFQNEAQLEKSRLLSDRFSAERPKGSFSTLEIQRTEQGDSAMYLCASSPYLEQFFGPGTRLTVL.

The V and J genes are TRBV28 and TRBJ2-1, with 8 nucleotides matching TRBD2. The V segment lost 3 bases and the J segment 2 bases; nucleotides outside the gene matches: 6. Looked up from germline, CDR1 is MDHEN and CDR2 is SYDVKM. The CDR3 has 16 residues. CDR3 nucleotides: TGTGCCAGCAGTTTGTCAGCGGGAGTCCCCTACAATGAGCAGTTCTTC. It yields the protein CASSLSAGVPYNEQFF.

The V and J genes are TRBV11-1 and TRBJ2-2; 14 positions agree with TRBD2. V was pared by 5 bases and J by 6 bases, with 5 bases of the junction left unmatched. Germline CDR1 and CDR2: SGHAT and FQDESV (reference sequence). The CDR3 contains 16 residues. The DNA for the CDR3 is TGTGCCAGCAGCGTCCGACTAGCGGGGGGGCCCGGGGAGCTGTTTTTT. Amino acids: CASSVRLAGGPGELFF.

The chain couples TRBV4-1 to TRBJ1-2; TRBD1 might be the D (5 bases). CDR1 and CDR2 from the germline V gene are MGHRA and YSYEKL. This CDR3 is 14 amino acids long. V was pared by 3 bases and J by 4 bases, with 12 bases between. The CDR3 DNA reads TGCGCCAGCAGCCACTACTTCGACAGCTATGGCTACACCTTC. It translates to CASSHYFDSYGYTF.

The gene calls are TRBV2 and TRBJ2-3; D is tentatively TRBD1 or TRBD2 (6 bases each). The V and J ends lost 6 bases and 0 bases respectively, with 22 bases between them. Germline CDR1 SNHLY, CDR2 FYNNEI. The CDR3 sequence is 18 residues long. In nucleotides, the CDR3 is TGTGCCAGCAGCGGAACAGGGACGGCGGGGACTAGCACAGATACGCAGTATTTT. Amino acid sequence: CASSGTGTAGTSTDTQYF.

CDR3 coding DNA: TGTGCCAGCAGCTTGGCCAAGGGGAACTATGGCTACACCTTC. Protein product: CASSLAKGNYGYTF. This sequence joins TRBV5-4 and TRBJ1-2; D is possibly TRBD1 (5 bases). Germline loops: CDR1 SGHNT, CDR2 YYREEE (reference sequence). The germline V and J ends were trimmed by 0 bases and 2 bases, with 8 bases remaining between them. CDR3 size: 14 residues.

The chain links TRBV9 to TRBJ2-5; D is uncertain. V gave up 3 bases and J gave up 5 bases, with 17 bases separating them. Germline CDR1 is SGDLS and CDR2 is YYNGEE. CDR3 length equals 15 residues. CDR3 in amino acids: CASSDRYDMGETQYF. The CDR3 region has the DNA TGTGCCAGCAGCGACCGATACGACATGGGGGAGACCCAGTACTTC.

This chain connects TRBV3-1 (or the pseudogene TRBV3-2) to TRBJ2-7; 9 nucleotides line up with TRBD1. CDR3 length: 17 residues. Germline V gives CDR1 LGHDT, CDR2 YNNKEL (reference sequence). V lost 0 bases and J lost 4; bases outside the gene matches: 10. The CDR3 DNA is TGTGCCAGCAGCCAAGAGAGGACAGGGGTCCTCCAATACGAGCAGTACTTC. Translated, it gives CASSQERTGVLQYEQYF.

The chain recombines TRBV5-4 with TRBJ1-2; possibly TRBD1 for D (5 bases). The CDR3 covers 14 residues. Germline-derived CDR1 and CDR2 are SGHNT and YYREEE (reference sequence). Trimming took off 3 bases at V and 0 bases at J, with 9 bases between the two ends. This CDR3 reads CASSWGKANYGYTF. DNA for the CDR3: TGTGCCAGCAGCTGGGGCAAAGCTAACTATGGCTACACCTTC.

The gene calls are TRBV28 and TRBJ1-5, with a weak D call TRBD1 (6 bases). The CDR3 runs 14 residues. Trimming took 6 bases from V and 4 from J, leaving 13 bases between them. Germline V gene sequence: CDR1 MDHEN, CDR2 SYDVKM. The CDR3 loop is CASRSQGPNQPQHF. The CDR3, as DNA: TGTGCCAGCAGGTCTCAGGGGCCGAATCAGCCCCAGCATTTT. The full variable domain, its missing parts supplied by reference TRBV28 and TRBJ1-5, is DVKVTQSSRYLVKRTGEKVFLECVQDMDHENMFWYRQDPGLGLRLIYFSYDVKMKEKGDIPEGYSVSREKKERFSLILESASTNQTSMYLCASRSQGPNQPQHFGDGTRLSIL.

The rearrangement uses TRBV13 and TRBJ2-3; 7 bases are shared with TRBD2. The germline V gene encodes CDR1 PRHDT and CDR2 FYEKMQ (reference sequence). This CDR3 region has 15 residues. With V trimmed by 3 bases and J by 2 bases, 5 bases remained unmatched. In DNA, the CDR3 is TGTGCCAGCAGCTTGTTTGCGGGGGACACAGATACGCAGTATTTT. It codes for CASSLFAGDTDTQYF.

This rearrangement joins TRBV4-3 to TRBJ2-2; 10 bases match TRBD2. The V gene end was trimmed by 3 bases and the J gene end by 6 bases; junction bases not matched to a gene: 7. CDR3 length: 16 amino acids. Germline CDR1 LGHNA, CDR2 YSLEER. For the CDR3, the DNA is TGCGCCAGCAGCCACAACCTAGCGGGAGAGCCCGGGGAGCTGTTTTTT. Protein product: CASSHNLAGEPGELFF.

The chain employs TRBV7-8 and TRBJ1-1; D not certain. The V gene lost 3 bases and the J gene lost 7 bases, with 12 bases spanning the gap. In germline, CDR1 is SGHVS, CDR2 FQNEAQ. The CDR3 is made up of 13 amino acids. CDR3 sequence reads: CASSFSGVGEAFF. CDR3 DNA: TGTGCCAGCAGCTTTTCTGGGGTCGGTGAAGCTTTCTTT. Full variable domain (missing parts from reference TRBV7-8 and TRBJ1-1): GAGVSQSPRYKVAKRGQDVALRCDPISGHVSLFWYQQALGQGPEFLTYFQNEAQLDKSGLPSDRFFAERPEGSVSTLKIQRTQQEDSAVYLCASSFSGVGEAFFGQGTRLTVV.

The chain carries TRBV19 and TRBJ1-2; TRBD1 is a possible D gene (5 bases). Germline CDR1 and CDR2: LNHDA and SQIVND (reference sequence). V was shortened by 5 bases and J by 3 bases, with 13 bases between the two germline ends. This CDR3 has 14 amino acids. The CDR3 bases are TGTGCCAGTAGTGCCCCAGGGCCTTACTATGGCTACACCTTC. Amino acid sequence: CASSAPGPYYGYTF.

The chain carries TRBV3-1 (or the pseudogene TRBV3-2) and TRBJ1-2, with D perhaps TRBD1 (5 bases). CDR1 and CDR2 (germline): LGHDT, YNNKEL (reference sequence). Deletions cut 0 bases from V and 6 bases from J, with 14 bases between. CDR3 size: 15 residues. CDR3 protein: CASSQDSVAGNGYTF. In DNA, the CDR3 is TGTGCCAGCAGCCAAGATAGTGTGGCAGGGAATGGCTACACCTTC.

The chain recombines TRBV18 with TRBJ1-2; no clear D. Germline V gene data show CDR1 as KGHSH and CDR2 as LQKENI. The CDR3 is made up of 15 amino acids. Trimming took off 1 base at V and 8 bases at J, with 17 bases between the two ends. This chain's CDR3 is CASSPQSGLRGGYTF. The CDR3 DNA is TGTGCCAGCTCACCACAATCTGGTTTACGGGGAGGCTACACCTTC.